The TCR beta chain under discussion was sequenced for a study of shared clonotypes between healthy human individuals. Points from the study as a whole: Between a few donors, naive CD4 clonotypes were shared at a level of approximately 5%.

Germline CDR1 reads MNHNS; CDR2 reads SASEGT. The CDR3 is 14 amino acids. V was clipped by 1 base and J by 2 bases; unmatched bases: 2. Several immunoSEQ plates received, in even portions, the genomic DNA of each subset. Per the original data handling: Sequence data from immunoSEQ were junction-only and lacked quality scores; consequently, filtering differed. TCRdb keeps only in-frame clones here, not all; method: immunoSEQ multiplex PCR. D and trimming come from the DNA, and the V and J calls and clone size come from that table. This table has 2 million to 3 million clones, approximately 94% appearing once. As for this clone: The target antigen is unknown. Distinct nucleotide sequences in the sample also encode this CDR3.

This clonotype was obtained from a man between 18 and 35 years old in good health. Some clones in this sample may be carry-over from other donors' samples. This chain joins TRBV6-1 and TRBJ2-7; 7 positions agree with TRBD2. The source material was naive CD4+ T cells from PBMCs. Subset indicated: CD45RA+ positively selected. For the CDR3, the DNA is TGTGCCAGCAGTGAAGGTGGGGGGGCCTACGAGCAGTACTTC. Translating gives CASSEGGGAYEQYF.